The 9 T cell receptor beta chains below were found in one sample sequenced in a study of prognosis after radiotherapy for stage I lung cancer. CDR3 of TCR beta was amplified from genomic DNA via a two-round multiplex PCR. The first PCR round targeted every TRBV and TRBJ gene with specific primers. Each CDR3 protein is one row after TCRdb ran MiXCR on the multiplex PCR reads. The table records some 56,000 distinct CDR3 sequences, roughly 29% of them present only once. This specimen consisted of PBMCs, obtained before or after stereotactic body radiation therapy (not recorded which). The receptors shown here come from a donor over 45 with non-small cell lung cancer.

This clonotype was seen many times. The J gene is TRBJ1-5, the V gene TRBV7-2; a weak D match, TRBD1 (6 bases). Per the germline V gene, CDR1 is SGHTA and CDR2 is FQGNSA. V was cut by 6 bases and J by 7 bases, with 16 bases left in between. CDR3 length: 14 amino acids. The CDR3 reads CASRSGVGLQPQHF. The CDR3 nucleotides are TGTGCCAGCAGGTCAGGGGTGGGGCTACAGCCCCAGCATTTT.

At least ten counts were recorded for this clonotype. The chain combines TRBV10-2 with TRBJ1-1, with D hard to call. The length of the CDR3 is 16 residues. Trimming took 8 bases from V and 0 from J, leaving 19 bases between them. CDR1 WSHSY and CDR2 SAAADI come from the germline V gene. The CDR3 here is CASGVVEAAMNTEAFF. DNA for the CDR3: TGCGCCAGCGGAGTGGTCGAGGCGGCTATGAACACTGAAGCTTTCTTT.

This clonotype was picked up one time. With only one base between it and a far larger clone, this is likely a read error. The chain is built from TRBV6-8 and TRBJ2-1; the match to TRBD1 covers 9 bases. The CDR3 totals 14 residues. Germline V CDR1 and CDR2: MNHGY, SAAAGT. Written as DNA, the CDR3 is TGTGACAGCAGTTCACAGGGGGCTGGGAATGAGCAGTTCTTC. Translating it yields CDSSSQGAGNEQFF.

This clonotype was detected ten times or more. This chain links TRBV4-1 with TRBJ1-5, with D perhaps matching TRBD1 (5 bases). Germline CDR1 and CDR2: MGHRA and YSYEKL. The V gene lost 0 bases and the J gene lost 5 bases, with 11 bases spanning the gap. The CDR3 runs 15 residues. The CDR3 DNA reads as TGCGCCAGCAGCCAAGAGAAGGGGAGAGATCAGCCCCAGCATTTT. Its translation is CASSQEKGRDQPQHF.

This clonotype appeared many times. V gene TRBV28 combines with J gene TRBJ2-7; 11 bases are shared with TRBD1. Losses at the gene ends were 2 bases for V and 0 bases for J; bases not matched to a gene: 3. The CDR3 sequence is 16 residues long. Germline assignment: CDR1 MDHEN and CDR2 SYDVKM. CDR3 sequence (DNA): TGTGCCAGCAGTTTAAGAGGGACAGGGGGCTCCTACGAGCAGTACTTC. Translation gives CASSLRGTGGSYEQYF. The complete variable domain, with remaining parts taken from reference TRBV28 and TRBJ2-7, reads DVKVTQSSRYLVKRTGEKVFLECVQDMDHENMFWYRQDPGLGLRLIYFSYDVKMKEKGDIPEGYSVSREKKERFSLILESASTNQTSMYLCASSLRGTGGSYEQYFGPGTRLTVT.

The V call is TRBV6-1, the J call TRBJ2-2; D is possibly TRBD1 or TRBD2 (5 bases each). CDR3 length equals 11 residues. Per the germline V gene, CDR1 is MNHNS and CDR2 is SASEGT. Trimming took 7 bases from V and 7 from J, leaving 7 bases between them. This chain's CDR3 is CASMGDGELFF. CDR3 coding DNA: TGTGCCAGCATGGGGGACGGGGAGCTGTTTTTT.

Concerning this clonotype: An end of the junction differs from the germline gene, which may be a read error. V and J are TRBV19 and TRBJ2-2; TRBD1 might be the D (6 bases). The CDR3 length is 15 residues. Germline V CDR1 and CDR2: LNHDA, SQIVND (reference sequence). The CDR3 DNA reads as TGTGCCAGTAGGATACAGGGTGGGGACACCGGGGAGATGTTTTTT. It codes for CASRIQGGDTGEMFF. Together with reference TRBV19 and TRBJ2-2, the CDR3 gives the full variable domain: DGGITQSPKYLFRKEGQNVTLSCEQNLNHDAMYWYRQDPGQGLRLIYYSQIVNDFQKGDIAEGYSVSREKKESFPLTVTSAQKNPTAFYLCASRIQGGDTGEMFFGEGSRLTVL.

This clonotype was observed many times. This chain uses TRBV28 with TRBJ2-2; TRBD2 matches 7 bases. Per the germline V gene, CDR1 is MDHEN and CDR2 is SYDVKM. The CDR3 extends over 14 amino acids. The J segment lost 0 bases and the V segment lost 6 bases, leaving 1 base of the junction unmatched. The CDR3 here is CASRGGTNTGELFF. CDR3 DNA: TGTGCCAGCAGGGGGGGGACGAACACCGGGGAGCTGTTTTTT.

In regard to this clonotype: Because the CDR3's place on the DNA is in doubt, the DNA is left out and the CDR3 is given as listed by TCRdb. CDR3 protein: CASRGVGQGAGELLF. V gene TRBV27 combines with J gene TRBJ2-2; the DNA was not compared with TRBD1, the D call given in the table. The CDR3 comprises 15 residues, both ends counted. Germline V lookup: CDR1 MNHEY, CDR2 SMNVEV (reference sequence).